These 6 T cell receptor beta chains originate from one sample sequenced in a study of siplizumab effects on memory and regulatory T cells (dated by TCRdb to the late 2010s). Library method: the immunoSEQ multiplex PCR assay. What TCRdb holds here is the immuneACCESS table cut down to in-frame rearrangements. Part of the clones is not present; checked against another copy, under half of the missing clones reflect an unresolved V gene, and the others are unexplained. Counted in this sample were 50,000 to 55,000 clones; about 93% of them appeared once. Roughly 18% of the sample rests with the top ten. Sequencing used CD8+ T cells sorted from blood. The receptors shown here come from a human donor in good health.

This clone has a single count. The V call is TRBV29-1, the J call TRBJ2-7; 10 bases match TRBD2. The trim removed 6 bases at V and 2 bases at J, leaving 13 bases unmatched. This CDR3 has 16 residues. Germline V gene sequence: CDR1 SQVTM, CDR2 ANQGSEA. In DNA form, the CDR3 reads TGCAGCGTGTACTCTAGCGGGAGTCTCAACCCCTACGAGCAGTACTTC. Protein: CSVYSSGSLNPYEQYF.

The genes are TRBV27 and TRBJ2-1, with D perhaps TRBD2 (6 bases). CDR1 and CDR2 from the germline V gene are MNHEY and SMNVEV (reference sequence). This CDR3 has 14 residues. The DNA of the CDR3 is TGTGTCTGCGGAGGGCTCCTCTCCTACAATGAGCAGTTCTTC. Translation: CVCGGLLSYNEQFF.

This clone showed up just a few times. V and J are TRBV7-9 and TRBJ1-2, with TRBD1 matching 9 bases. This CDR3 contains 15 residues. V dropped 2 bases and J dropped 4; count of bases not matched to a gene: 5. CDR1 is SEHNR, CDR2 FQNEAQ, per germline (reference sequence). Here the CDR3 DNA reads TGTGCCAGCAGCTTACCTGGGGACAGGGCCTATGGCTACACCTTC. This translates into CASSLPGDRAYGYTF.

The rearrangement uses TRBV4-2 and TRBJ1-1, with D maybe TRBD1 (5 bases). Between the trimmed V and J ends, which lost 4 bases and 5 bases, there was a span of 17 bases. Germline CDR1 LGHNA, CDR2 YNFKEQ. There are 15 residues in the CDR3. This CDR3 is CASSPRAHRLTEAFF. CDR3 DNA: TGTGCCAGCAGCCCAAGGGCCCACAGGTTAACTGAAGCTTTCTTT.

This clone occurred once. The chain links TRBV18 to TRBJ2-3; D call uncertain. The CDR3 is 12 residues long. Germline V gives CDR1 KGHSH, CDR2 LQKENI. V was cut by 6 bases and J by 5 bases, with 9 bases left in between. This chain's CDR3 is CASSERGDTQYF. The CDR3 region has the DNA TGTGCCAGCTCCGAGCGTGGAGATACGCAGTATTTT.

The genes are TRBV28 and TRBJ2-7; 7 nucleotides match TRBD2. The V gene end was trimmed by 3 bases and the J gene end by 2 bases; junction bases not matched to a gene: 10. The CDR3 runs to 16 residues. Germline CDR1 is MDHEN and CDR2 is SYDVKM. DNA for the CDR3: TGTGCCAGCAGTTTTGAAGAAACTAGCGTCACCTACGAGCAGTACTTC. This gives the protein CASSFEETSVTYEQYF.